This record concerns one T cell receptor (beta chain) sequence. Repertoires were generated with immunoSEQ multiplex PCR, while TCRdb's copy carries only in-frame clones and drops some. The data contain roughly 58,000 clones, roughly 84% of them singletons. This sample was taken from a study of OX40 agonist ivuxolimab in advanced cancers. Sample: CD4+ or CD8+ T cells sorted from blood, taken in a trial of the OX40 agonist ivuxolimab. This receptor was taken from an adult with an advanced solid tumor such as melanoma, head and neck, liver or kidney cancer.

CDR3 sequence: CASSLWQGDNSPLHF. CDR3 DNA sequence: TGTGCCAGCAGCTTGTGGCAGGGTGATAATTCACCCCTCCACTTT. V usage is TRBV11-2 and J usage is TRBJ1-6; D is perhaps TRBD1 (5 bases). The germline gives CDR1 SGHAT, CDR2 FQNNGV. V shed 3 bases and J shed 5 bases, with 11 bases lying between them. The CDR3 runs 15 residues.